The next 28 T cell receptor beta chains were all read from a single sample in a study of radiotherapy plus CTLA-4 blockade in lung cancer. Clones were read by immunoSEQ multiplex PCR, and TCRdb kept only the in-frame ones, dropping some. Of about 51,000 clones in the sample, about 85% are singletons; the top ten hold 8.5%. This sample comprised peripheral blood, obtained from a patient treated with radiotherapy plus ipilimumab. These receptors were obtained from a human donor with non-small cell lung cancer who had a complete response to radiotherapy plus ipilimumab.

The V gene is TRBV19, the J gene TRBJ2-4; TRBD1 might be the D (6 bases). This CDR3 contains 18 residues. Deletions cut 3 bases from V and 4 bases from J, with 22 bases between. Germline CDR1 is LNHDA and CDR2 is SQIVND (reference sequence). The CDR3 spells CASSMFSMDGGAKNIQYF. The CDR3, as DNA: TGTGCCAGTAGTATGTTTTCAATGGATGGGGGCGCAAAAAACATTCAGTACTTC.

The V gene is TRBV4-1, the J gene TRBJ2-3; TRBD1 agrees at 10 bases. Germline V gives CDR1 MGHRA, CDR2 YSYEKL. This CDR3 comprises 19 residues. The trim removed 6 bases at V and 1 base at J, leaving 16 bases unmatched. The CDR3 DNA is TGCGCCAGCAGACGAACGGGACAGGGGATTAGGTCGGGCACAGATACGCAGTATTTT. This sequence encodes CASRRTGQGIRSGTDTQYF.

The chain is built from TRBV25-1 and TRBJ1-4, with TRBD1 matching 9 bases. The J segment lost 2 bases and the V segment lost 6 bases, leaving 1 base of the junction unmatched. Germline V lookup: CDR1 MGHDK, CDR2 SYGVNS. CDR3 length: 14 residues. The CDR3 loop is CASSGTGTNEKLFF. The CDR3, as DNA: TGTGCCAGCAGCGGGACAGGGACTAATGAAAAACTGTTTTTT. The complete variable domain, with remaining parts taken from reference TRBV25-1 and TRBJ1-4, reads EADIYQTPRYLVIGTGKKITLECSQTMGHDKMYWYQQDPGMELHLIHYSYGVNSTEKGDLSSESTVSRIRTEHFPLTLESARPSHTSQYLCASSGTGTNEKLFFGSGTQLSVL.

The V gene is TRBV5-1, the J gene TRBJ1-1; D ambiguous. Trimming took off 3 bases at V and 1 base at J, with 10 bases between the two ends. Germline CDR1 reads SGHRS; CDR2 reads YFSETQ. The CDR3 runs 14 residues. The DNA of the CDR3 is TGCGCCAGCAGCTCTGGGTCGGGGAACACTGAAGCTTTCTTT. This translates into CASSSGSGNTEAFF.

V and J are TRBV19 and TRBJ2-2; D is uncertain. CDR3 length: 14 amino acids. With 6 bases removed from V and 1 base from J, the gap between germline ends came to 9 bases. Germline V CDR1 and CDR2: LNHDA, SQIVND (reference sequence). The CDR3 sequence: CASRVTQNTGELFF. Written as DNA, the CDR3 is TGTGCCAGTAGGGTTACACAGAACACCGGGGAGCTGTTTTTT.

The chain links TRBV5-1 to TRBJ2-3, with unresolved D. This CDR3 has 15 residues. Germline V lookup: CDR1 SGHRS, CDR2 YFSETQ. V was pared by 0 bases and J by 2 bases, with 10 bases between. The CDR3, as DNA: TGCGCCAGCAGCTTGGATGGGCACGACACAGATACGCAGTATTTT. Translating gives CASSLDGHDTDTQYF.

The chain couples TRBV5-1 to TRBJ1-1; TRBD1 matches at 11 bases. The CDR3 extends over 15 amino acids. Germline V gene data show CDR1 as SGHRS and CDR2 as YFSETQ. Trimming removed 3 bases from V and 6 bases from J; junction bases left unmatched: 7. The CDR3 loop reads CASSWDRGGASEAFF. CDR3 nucleotide sequence: TGCGCCAGCAGCTGGGACAGGGGGGGAGCATCTGAAGCTTTCTTT.

V gene TRBV15 combines with J gene TRBJ1-1; TRBD1 is a possible D gene (6 bases). Germline V gene lookup returns CDR1 LNHNV and CDR2 YYDKDF (reference sequence). Trimming shortened V by 1 base and J by 1 base, and 10 bases separated the two germline ends. CDR3 size: 15 residues. CDR3 sequence reads: CATSRGGRGNTEAFF. For the CDR3, the DNA is TGTGCCACCAGCAGAGGAGGCAGGGGGAACACTGAAGCTTTCTTT.

This CDR3 reads CASSLGTGSNTEAFF. In nucleotides, the CDR3 is TGTGCCAGCAGCTTAGGTACAGGATCGAACACTGAAGCTTTCTTT. The chain carries TRBV7-8 and TRBJ1-1, with D possibly being TRBD1 (5 bases). The V gene's germline CDR1 is SGHVS and CDR2 FQNEAQ. The CDR3 covers 15 residues. Trimming removed 1 base at V and 1 base at J, with 10 bases between. The entire variable domain, with the rest obtained from reference TRBV7-8 and TRBJ1-1, is as follows: GAGVSQSPRYKVAKRGQDVALRCDPISGHVSLFWYQQALGQGPEFLTYFQNEAQLDKSGLPSDRFFAERPEGSVSTLKIQRTQQEDSAVYLCASSLGTGSNTEAFFGQGTRLTVV.

The chain carries TRBV5-1 and TRBJ1-2; 9 bases match TRBD1. The CDR3 is 17 amino acids. Germline V CDR1 and CDR2: SGHRS, YFSETQ. J was trimmed by 4 bases and V by 1 base; bases with no gene match: 11. The CDR3 loop is CASSLPGTGSNAYGYTF. The CDR3 region has the DNA TGCGCCAGCAGCTTGCCCGGGACAGGGAGTAACGCCTATGGCTACACCTTC.

This chain joins TRBV28 and TRBJ1-4, with TRBD1 identical over 10 bases. J was trimmed by 12 bases and V by 10 bases; bases with no gene match: 8. Germline V CDR1 and CDR2: MDHEN, SYDVKM. The CDR3 consists of 12 residues. CDR3: CAIRQGARELFF. The CDR3 DNA reads TGTGCCATCAGACAGGGGGCGAGGGAACTGTTTTTT.

The chain has TRBV7-2 and TRBJ2-7; TRBD2 matches at 11 bases. This CDR3 region has 18 residues. Germline assignment: CDR1 SGHTA and CDR2 FQGNSA. V shed 1 base and J 5 bases; nucleotides not matched to a gene: 13. The CDR3 DNA follows: TGTGCCAGCAGCTTAGAGGGGCTAGCGGGGGGCACGGGGCACGAGCAGTACTTC. Protein sequence: CASSLEGLAGGTGHEQYF.

The chain employs TRBV5-8 and TRBJ1-1; D possibly corresponds to TRBD1 (5 bases). This CDR3 region has 16 residues. Germline assignment: CDR1 SGHTS and CDR2 YDEGEE. V was cut by 4 bases and J by 3 bases, with 19 bases left in between. The CDR3 DNA sequence: TGTGCCAGCAGCGTCGATGAGAAGGGGCTGCACACTGAAGCTTTCTTT. Residues: CASSVDEKGLHTEAFF.

This chain joins TRBV2 and TRBJ1-2; TRBD1 matches at 8 bases. The CDR3 consists of 13 residues. Germline V gene lookup returns CDR1 SNHLY and CDR2 FYNNEI. Trimming took 7 bases from V and 5 from J; bases not matched to a gene: 6. This chain's CDR3 is CASTEGQEYGYTF. Here the CDR3 DNA reads TGTGCCAGCACCGAGGGACAGGAATATGGCTACACCTTC.

A few counts support this clone. The chain is built from TRBV5-4 and TRBJ1-4; the D gene is possibly TRBD1 (5 bases). Germline V gene data show CDR1 as SGHNT and CDR2 as YYREEE (reference sequence). Trimming took off 4 bases at V and 8 bases at J, with 9 bases between the two ends. This CDR3 region has 12 residues. The CDR3 DNA sequence: TGTGCCAGCAGCCGGGGGGAAGAAAAACTGTTTTTT. Protein sequence: CASSRGEEKLFF.

The V and J genes are TRBV27 and TRBJ2-1; 13 bases fit TRBD2. The J segment lost 5 bases and the V segment lost 5 bases, leaving 3 bases of the junction unmatched. This CDR3 spans 15 amino acids. CDR1 and CDR2 (germline): MNHEY, SMNVEV (reference sequence). The CDR3 DNA is TGTGCCAGCAGTCACACTAGCGGGGGGGACAATGAGCAGTTCTTC. This translates into CASSHTSGGDNEQFF.

V gene TRBV7-6 combines with J gene TRBJ2-1, with TRBD1 matching 7 bases. V gave up 3 bases and J gave up 10 bases; unmatched junction bases: 12. Per germline, CDR1 SGHVS and CDR2 FNYEAQ. This CDR3 spans 15 amino acids. The CDR3, as DNA: TGTGCCAGCAGCTTGACAGGGACCTTTCGAGTGGAGCAGTTCTTC. Translation: CASSLTGTFRVEQFF.

The V gene is TRBV27, the J gene TRBJ2-1, with TRBD1 identical over 8 bases. Per germline, CDR1 MNHEY and CDR2 SMNVEV (reference sequence). V gave up 5 bases and J gave up 1 base; unmatched junction bases: 4. The CDR3 has 15 residues. CDR3 protein: CASSVDRGSYNEQFF. Written as DNA, the CDR3 is TGTGCCAGCAGTGTAGACAGGGGATCCTACAATGAGCAGTTCTTC.

Remarks on this clone: Because the CDR3 is missing its conserved closing phenylalanine or tryptophan, this is likely a read error. The chain is built from TRBV29-1 and TRBJ1-2, with 7 nucleotides matching TRBD1. The J segment lost 7 bases and the V segment lost 7 bases, leaving 9 bases of the junction unmatched. The CDR3 covers 12 residues. Germline-derived CDR1 and CDR2 are SQVTM and ANQGSEA. For the CDR3, the DNA is TGCAGCGCAGGCAGGGGGGAGCGTGGCTACACCTCC. Protein product: CSAGRGERGYTS.

This clone was seen only once. DNA of the CDR3: TGTGCCAGTACCACGAGGGGGGGTATGACCGACCTGAACACTGAAGCTTTCTTT. Translating it yields CASTTRGGMTDLNTEAFF. The chain carries TRBV19 and TRBJ1-1; D might be TRBD1 (6 bases). The V gene's germline CDR1 is LNHDA and CDR2 SQIVND (reference sequence). This CDR3 spans 18 amino acids. Deletions cut 7 bases from V and 0 bases from J, with 24 bases between.

The V gene is TRBV10-3, the J gene TRBJ1-1; D is unclear. The CDR3 covers 17 residues. In germline, CDR1 is ENHRY, CDR2 SYGVKD. V was trimmed by 0 bases and J by 5 bases, leaving 19 bases between them. Here the CDR3 reads CAISESTIRRTGTEAFF. CDR3 in DNA: TGTGCCATCAGTGAGTCGACGATAAGACGGACGGGGACTGAAGCTTTCTTT.

The rearrangement links TRBV29-1 to TRBJ2-5; the D is unclear. The germline V gene has CDR1 SQVTM and CDR2 ANQGSEA. CDR3 size: 13 residues. V lost 5 bases and J 4 bases, leaving 14 bases between the germline ends. This CDR3 reads CSVPLALTETQYF. In DNA form, the CDR3 reads TGCAGCGTTCCCTTGGCCCTCACAGAGACCCAGTACTTC.

The gene calls are TRBV6-5 and TRBJ1-2; the match to TRBD1 covers 9 bases. The CDR3 is 13 residues long. In germline, CDR1 is MNHEY, CDR2 SVGAGI. J was trimmed by 10 bases and V by 2 bases; bases with no gene match: 5. CDR3 sequence: CASSYPGTGLYTF. CDR3 nucleotides: TGTGCCAGCAGTTACCCCGGGACAGGGCTCTACACCTTC.

The chain has TRBV9 and TRBJ2-2; TRBD2 might be the D (6 bases). The CDR3 consists of 15 residues. In germline, CDR1 is SGDLS, CDR2 YYNGEE. V gave up 4 bases and J gave up 5 bases, with 15 bases separating them. The CDR3 is CASSPSPGETGELFF. The DNA for the CDR3 is TGTGCCAGCAGCCCCTCTCCGGGGGAGACCGGGGAGCTGTTTTTT.

This chain connects TRBV7-2 to TRBJ1-1; tentatively, D is TRBD1 (5 bases). The CDR3 is 13 amino acids. Trimming cost V 8 bases and J 1 base, with 11 bases left between them. In germline, CDR1 is SGHTA, CDR2 FQGNSA. CDR3 DNA sequence: TGTGCCAGCGGCGTCGGGGGGAACACTGAAGCTTTCTTT. The encoded protein is CASGVGGNTEAFF.

This clone is a singleton in its sample. The chain employs TRBV2 and TRBJ1-1; D unresolved. V lost 4 bases and J 5 bases, leaving 14 bases between the germline ends. Germline CDR1 SNHLY, CDR2 FYNNEI. The CDR3 spans 14 residues. CDR3 sequence (DNA): TGTGCCAGCAGTGGACAAAGACCGGGGACTGAAGCTTTCTTT. Protein sequence: CASSGQRPGTEAFF.

This clone has a single count. J is TRBJ2-5 and V is TRBV10-3; D may be TRBD2 (6 bases). Germline loops: CDR1 ENHRY, CDR2 SYGVKD. This CDR3 has 13 residues. V was pared by 7 bases and J by 5 bases, with 14 bases between. CDR3 bases: TGTGCCATCACAAACGGGGGTACGGAGACCCAGTACTTC. This gives the protein CAITNGGTETQYF.

V is TRBV6-5 and J is TRBJ1-1; 7 bases map to TRBD1. Germline V gene sequence: CDR1 MNHEY, CDR2 SVGAGI. The CDR3 runs to 16 residues. V shed 2 bases, J shed 5 bases, and the junction held 11 bases outside the gene matches. CDR3 sequence (DNA): TGTGCCAGCAGTTACAGAAAACAGGGGATGAGAACTGAAGCTTTCTTT. It translates to CASSYRKQGMRTEAFF.